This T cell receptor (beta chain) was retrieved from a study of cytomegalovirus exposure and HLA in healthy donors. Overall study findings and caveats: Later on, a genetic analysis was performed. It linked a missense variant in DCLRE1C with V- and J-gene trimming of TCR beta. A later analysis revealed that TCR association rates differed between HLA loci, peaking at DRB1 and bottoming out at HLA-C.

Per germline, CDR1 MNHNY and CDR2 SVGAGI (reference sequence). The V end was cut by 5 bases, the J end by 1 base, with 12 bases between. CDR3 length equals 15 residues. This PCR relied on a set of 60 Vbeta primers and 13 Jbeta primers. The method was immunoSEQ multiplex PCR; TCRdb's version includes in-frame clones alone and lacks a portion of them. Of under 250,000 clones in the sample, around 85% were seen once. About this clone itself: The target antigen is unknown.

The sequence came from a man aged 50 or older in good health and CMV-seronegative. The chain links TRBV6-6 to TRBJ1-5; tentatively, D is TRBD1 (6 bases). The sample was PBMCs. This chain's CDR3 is CASSTHDRSNQPQHF. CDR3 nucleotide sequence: TGTGCCAGCAGTACCCATGACAGGAGCAATCAGCCCCAGCATTTT.